This note documents a single T cell receptor (beta chain) sequence. Its antigen remains unidentified. Losses at the gene ends were 5 bases for V and 4 bases for J; bases not matched to a gene: 10. Germline V gene data show CDR1 as MDHEN and CDR2 as SYDVKM. The CDR3 has 17 residues. This entry comes from a study of post-analysis software for immune sequencing data. Whole-study findings and limits: Controls significantly exceeded multiple sclerosis patients in normalized Chao1 diversity. Higher frequency in patients than in controls was seen for five TRBV segments, with TRBV5-6, TRBV5-1 and TRBV20-1 among them.

Presence of unique molecular identifiers characterized the TCR beta cDNA libraries. When about 0.95 to 10 million T cells were used, they gave some 540,000 cDNA molecules. Each CDR3 protein gets one entry after TCRdb re-called the PCR reads with MiXCR. In the table there are hundreds of thousands of distinct CDR3 sequences, under 55% of which are singletons. The chain joins TRBV28 to TRBJ2-1, with 11 bases aligning to TRBD2. The sequenced sample was blood. The source of this sequence is a girl aged 10-17 years with multiple sclerosis. The CDR3 sequence: CASSRASGLAGYNEQFF. CDR3 sequence (DNA): TGTGCCAGCAGTCGAGCGTCCGGACTAGCGGGTTACAATGAGCAGTTCTTC.